What follows describes a single T cell receptor beta chain. The data were taken from a study of blood T cell repertoires in COVID-19. Study-level background: The analysed material was cDNA or gDNA that came from T cells, B-cell-depleted T cells, or PBMCs.

In the original workflow: Estimated nucleated cell counts came from reference gene primer amplification. Method: immunoSEQ multiplex PCR; TCRdb's copy keeps in-frame clones and lacks some. V and J calls and clone size are as listed in that table; D and trimming were resolved from the DNA. The sample has about 200,000 clones; almost 90% are singletons. Trimming pared 3 bases from V and 7 bases from J, leaving 7 bases between. Germline lookup yields CDR1 MGHRA and CDR2 YSYEKL. The CDR3 loop spans 13 amino acids. Sequenced: peripheral blood. The receptor's source is a man over 45 with acute or convalescent COVID-19. V gene TRBV4-1 combines with J gene TRBJ1-6; no reliable D call. CDR3 in DNA: TGCGCCAGCAGCCAGGGCGCGAATTCACCCCTCCACTTT. Protein: CASSQGANSPLHF.